What follows is one TCR beta chain and its context. These data come from a study of blood T cell repertoires in COVID-19. The protocol was immunoSEQ multiplex PCR, while the TCRdb copy is restricted to in-frame clones and leaves out a portion. The data contain some 71,000 clones, roughly four fifths of them singletons. The ends lost 3 bases at V and 1 base at J; junction bases unmatched: 4. The germline gives CDR1 SEHNR, CDR2 FQNEAQ (reference sequence). CDR3 length: 15 amino acids. The J gene is TRBJ2-5, the V gene TRBV7-9; TRBD1 matches 8 bases. The sample was peripheral blood. The receptor comes from a man aged 45-60 years with COVID-19, enrolled during active disease. CDR3 nucleotides: TGTGCCAGCAGCTTGACAGGGGTAGGCCAAGAGACCCAGTACTTC. Protein: CASSLTGVGQETQYF. Variable domain in full (rest from reference TRBV7-9 and TRBJ2-5): DTGVSQNPRHKITKRGQNVTFRCDPISEHNRLYWYRQTLGQGPEFLTYFQNEAQLEKSRLLSDRFSAERPKGSFSTLEIQRTEQGDSAMYLCASSLTGVGQETQYFGPGTRLLVL.